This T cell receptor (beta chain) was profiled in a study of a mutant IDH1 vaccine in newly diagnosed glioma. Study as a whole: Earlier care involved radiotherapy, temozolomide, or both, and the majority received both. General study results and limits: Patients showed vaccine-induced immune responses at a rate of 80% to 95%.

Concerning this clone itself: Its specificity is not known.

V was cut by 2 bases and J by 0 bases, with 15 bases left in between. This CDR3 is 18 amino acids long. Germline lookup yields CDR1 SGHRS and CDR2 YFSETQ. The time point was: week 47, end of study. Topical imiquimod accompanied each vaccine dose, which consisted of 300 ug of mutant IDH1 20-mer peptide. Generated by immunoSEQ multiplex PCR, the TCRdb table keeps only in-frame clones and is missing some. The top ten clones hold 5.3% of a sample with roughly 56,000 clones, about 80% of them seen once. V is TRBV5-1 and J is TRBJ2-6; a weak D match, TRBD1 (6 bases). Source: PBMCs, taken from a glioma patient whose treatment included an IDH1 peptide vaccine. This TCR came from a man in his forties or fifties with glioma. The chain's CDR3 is CASSLQGQVGSGANVLTF. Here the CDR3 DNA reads TGCGCCAGCAGCTTACAGGGTCAGGTGGGCTCTGGGGCCAACGTCCTGACTTTC.